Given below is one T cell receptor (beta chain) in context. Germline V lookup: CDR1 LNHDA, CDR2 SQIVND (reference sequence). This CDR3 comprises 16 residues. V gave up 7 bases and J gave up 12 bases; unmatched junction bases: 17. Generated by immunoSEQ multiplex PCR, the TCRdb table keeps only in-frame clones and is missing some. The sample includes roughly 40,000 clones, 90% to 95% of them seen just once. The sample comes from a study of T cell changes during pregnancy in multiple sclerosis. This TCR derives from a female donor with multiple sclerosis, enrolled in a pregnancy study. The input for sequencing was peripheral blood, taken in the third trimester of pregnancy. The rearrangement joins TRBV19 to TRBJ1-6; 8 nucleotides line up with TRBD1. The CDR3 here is CASTAGTGSVIIPLHF. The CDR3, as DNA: TGTGCCAGTACCGCCGGGACAGGTTCCGTTATAATACCCCTCCACTTT.